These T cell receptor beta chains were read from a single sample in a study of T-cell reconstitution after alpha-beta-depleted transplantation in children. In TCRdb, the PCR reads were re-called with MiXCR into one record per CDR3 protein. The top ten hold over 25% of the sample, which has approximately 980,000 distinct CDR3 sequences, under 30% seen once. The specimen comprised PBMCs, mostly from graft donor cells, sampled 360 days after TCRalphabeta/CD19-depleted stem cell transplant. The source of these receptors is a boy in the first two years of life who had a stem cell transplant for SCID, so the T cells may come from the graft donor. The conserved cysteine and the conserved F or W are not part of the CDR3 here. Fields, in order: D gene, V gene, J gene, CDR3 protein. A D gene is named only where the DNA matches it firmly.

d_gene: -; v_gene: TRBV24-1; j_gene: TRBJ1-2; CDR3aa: ATSDNYGYT
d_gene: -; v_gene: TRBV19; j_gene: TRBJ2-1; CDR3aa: ATKEGWPYNEQF
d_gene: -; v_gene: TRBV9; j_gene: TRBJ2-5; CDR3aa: ASSGGHRQNREQETQY
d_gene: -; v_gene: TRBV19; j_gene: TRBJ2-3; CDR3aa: ASSTGTRTDTQY
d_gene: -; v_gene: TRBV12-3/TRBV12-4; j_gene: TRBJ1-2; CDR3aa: ASSRGTPDGYT
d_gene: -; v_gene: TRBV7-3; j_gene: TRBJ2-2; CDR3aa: ASSLTFPSELF
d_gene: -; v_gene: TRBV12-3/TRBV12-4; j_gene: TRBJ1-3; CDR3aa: ASTRGDSGNTIY
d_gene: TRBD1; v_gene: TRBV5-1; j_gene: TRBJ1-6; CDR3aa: ASSLASSGGASPLH
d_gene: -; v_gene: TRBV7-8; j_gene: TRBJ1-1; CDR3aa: ASSPRSRDMNTEAF
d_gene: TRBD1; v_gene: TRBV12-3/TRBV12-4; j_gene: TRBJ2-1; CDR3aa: ASRGTGVNEHF